The sequence of this T cell receptor (beta chain) was determined in a study of response to subunit inactivated influenza vaccine. Study outcomes and limitations: Each seasonal flu vaccination may recruit only limited new T cells, authors suggested.

V was clipped by 5 bases and J by 0 bases; unmatched bases: 7. Germline lookup yields CDR1 MDHEN and CDR2 SYDVKM. The CDR3 extends over 16 amino acids. TCRdb called the RT-PCR reads again in MiXCR, with one record for every CDR3 protein. The sample comprises hundreds of thousands of distinct CDR3 sequences, 15% to 17% of which are singletons, and under 14% rests with the top ten. About this clonotype itself: Its target is unknown.

This receptor was obtained from a man aged 50 or older who received an inactivated influenza vaccine. Sequencing used PBMCs from blood, obtained 12 days after vaccination. This chain uses TRBV28 with TRBJ2-4; 7 nucleotides align to TRBD2. For the CDR3, the DNA is TGTGCCAGCAGTGCGGGAGAAAATATAGCCAAAAACATTCAGTACTTC. Its protein is CASSAGENIAKNIQYF.